This T cell receptor beta chain was identified during a study of HIV-infected patients and healthy controls. Unmatched junction bases numbered 5, after V lost 0 bases and J lost 5 bases. The CDR3 loop spans 15 amino acids. Germline V gene lookup returns CDR1 SGDLS and CDR2 YYNGEE. MiXCR, applied by TCRdb to the 5' RACE reads, yields one record per CDR3 protein. The sample holds 60,000 to 70,000 distinct CDR3 sequences, over 15% seen once. This sequence was found in a human donor in good health. The sample was CD4+ T cells from blood. V usage is TRBV9 and J usage is TRBJ2-1, with 7 positions matching TRBD2. This CDR3 is CASSVGTSANNEQFF. The CDR3 bases are TGTGCCAGCAGCGTAGGTACTAGCGCAAACAATGAGCAGTTCTTC.